Below are 27 T cell receptor beta chains sequenced from a single sample in a study of early stage breast cancer tumors. Clones were read by immunoSEQ multiplex PCR, and TCRdb kept only the in-frame ones, dropping some. The sample holds about 6,000 clones, about three quarters seen once. What was sequenced was normal breast tissue next to the tumor. All receptors derive from a person aged 65 to 85 with breast cancer.

The chain uses TRBV4-1 and TRBJ2-3, with D possibly TRBD2 on 7 matching bases. Trimming left V 3 bases short and J 2 bases short, with 18 bases between. The CDR3 is 17 residues long. From germline, CDR1 is MGHRA and CDR2 YSYEKL. This CDR3 is CASSQEGEGLHTDTQYF. The DNA of the CDR3 is TGCGCCAGCAGCCAGGAGGGGGAGGGCCTCCACACAGATACGCAGTATTTT.

The chain is built from TRBV19 and TRBJ1-1, with TRBD1 as a possible D gene (5 bases). The germline CDR1 and CDR2 sequences are LNHDA and SQIVND (reference sequence). This CDR3 region has 15 residues. The V end was cut by 3 bases, the J end by 3 bases, with 14 bases between. CDR3 coding DNA: TGTGCCAGTAGTATTAGTGGACGGGGGGACACTGAAGCTTTCTTT. Its protein is CASSISGRGDTEAFF.

The chain employs TRBV19 and TRBJ2-7, with 10 nucleotides matching TRBD1. CDR1 and CDR2 (germline): LNHDA, SQIVND (reference sequence). Trimming took 6 bases from V and 2 from J; bases not matched to a gene: 10. There are 16 residues in the CDR3. The CDR3 DNA reads TGTGCCAGTAGCTGGTCGGAGGGACAGGGGACCTACGAGCAGTACTTC. It specifies CASSWSEGQGTYEQYF.

The chain joins TRBV9 to TRBJ1-1, with 10 bases lining up with TRBD1. Germline V gene lookup returns CDR1 SGDLS and CDR2 YYNGEE. After removal of 0 bases from V and 5 bases from J, the junction contained 1 base not matched to a gene. The CDR3 has 14 residues. The CDR3 protein is CASSVEGQGTEAFF. The CDR3, as DNA: TGTGCCAGCAGCGTAGAGGGACAGGGGACTGAAGCTTTCTTT. The full variable domain, completed using reference TRBV9 and TRBJ1-1, is DSGVTQTPKHLITATGQRVTLRCSPRSGDLSVYWYQQSLDQGLQFLIQYYNGEERAKGNILERFSAQQFPDLHSELNLSSLELGDSALYFCASSVEGQGTEAFFGQGTRLTVV.

The chain's CDR3 is CASSLVTGRSGYTF. As DNA, the CDR3 is TGTGCCAGCAGCTTGGTGACAGGGAGGTCTGGCTACACCTTC. The chain uses TRBV5-8 and TRBJ1-2; 7 nucleotides line up with TRBD1. V lost 0 bases to trimming and J lost 7 bases; unmatched junction nucleotides: 6. The CDR3 is 14 amino acids. Germline V gene data show CDR1 as SGHTS and CDR2 as YDEGEE.

This clone was picked up one time. The chain combines TRBV15 with TRBJ2-7, with D possibly matching TRBD2 (5 bases). Trimming left V 5 bases short and J 5 bases short, with 16 bases between. The CDR3 runs 14 residues. Germline V lookup: CDR1 LNHNV, CDR2 YYDKDF (reference sequence). Here the CDR3 DNA reads TGTGCCACCAGCCGTCCCGGGGTCAGGAACGAGCAGTACTTC. This codes for CATSRPGVRNEQYF.

V is TRBV7-2 and J is TRBJ2-1, with TRBD2 identical over 12 bases. The junction had 6 bases not matched to a gene; V was cut back by 5 bases and J by 7 bases. The CDR3 has 15 residues. The germline V gene has CDR1 SGHTA and CDR2 FQGNSA. CDR3 sequence reads: CASSPTSGSRNEQFF. CDR3 nucleotide sequence: TGTGCCAGCAGCCCGACTAGCGGGAGTCGTAATGAGCAGTTCTTC.

There are a few counts of this clone. The chain uses TRBV7-9 and TRBJ2-7, with 10 bases that match TRBD2. J lost 0 bases, V lost 5 bases, and 10 bases had no gene match. Germline CDR1 is SEHNR and CDR2 is FQNEAQ (reference sequence). This CDR3 has 17 residues. CDR3 bases: TGTGCCAGCAGCCCAGCAACTAGCGGGGCCCTCTCCTACGAGCAGTACTTC. This sequence encodes CASSPATSGALSYEQYF.

The CDR3 protein is CASSPPQGVDNTGELFF. The CDR3 DNA is TGTGCCAGCAGCCCACCTCAAGGGGTTGATAACACCGGGGAGCTGTTTTTT. This chain joins TRBV11-2 and TRBJ2-2; D is perhaps TRBD1 (5 bases). Germline lookup yields CDR1 SGHAT and CDR2 FQNNGV. Trimming took 5 bases from V and 2 from J, leaving 18 bases between them. This CDR3 has 17 residues.

This clone was found once. This sequence joins TRBV5-1 and TRBJ2-1; TRBD1 might be the D (5 bases). The CDR3 spans 15 residues. Trimming shortened V by 0 bases and J by 4 bases, and 11 bases separated the two germline ends. The germline gives CDR1 SGHRS, CDR2 YFSETQ. The CDR3 bases are TGCGCCAGCAGCTTGGCCGTAGGGGATTACAATGAGCAGTTCTTC. As protein: CASSLAVGDYNEQFF.

The rearrangement links TRBV7-9 to TRBJ2-1, with TRBD1 identical over 8 bases. J gave up 8 bases and V 5 bases, and 14 bases lay outside the gene matches. The CDR3 totals 16 residues. Germline V lookup: CDR1 SEHNR, CDR2 FQNEAQ (reference sequence). CDR3 coding DNA: TGTGCCAGCAGCGCCAACAGGGGGGAGTTTACGGATGAGCAGTTCTTC. The encoded protein is CASSANRGEFTDEQFF.

The chain carries TRBV28 and TRBJ1-1; D is ambiguous. Per germline, CDR1 MDHEN and CDR2 SYDVKM. Deletions cut 6 bases from V and 6 bases from J, with 8 bases between. The CDR3 totals 11 residues. The CDR3 spells CASRWEAEAFF. The CDR3 nucleotides are TGTGCCAGCAGGTGGGAGGCTGAAGCTTTCTTT.

This chain joins TRBV6-5 and TRBJ1-2; D remains unclear. Trimming stripped 2 bases from V and 6 bases from J, with 10 bases between. This CDR3 spans 13 amino acids. Germline values: CDR1 MNHEY, CDR2 SVGAGI. This chain's CDR3 is CASSYAAVDGYTF. The DNA of the CDR3 is TGTGCCAGCAGTTACGCCGCAGTCGATGGCTACACCTTC.

J is TRBJ2-7 and V is TRBV6-5; 8 bases align to TRBD1. The CDR3 extends over 14 amino acids. Germline trimming cut 6 bases from V and 7 bases from J; bases unmatched to any gene: 11. CDR1 is MNHEY, CDR2 SVGAGI, per germline. The CDR3 region is CASRKEDRVGEQYF. For the CDR3, the DNA is TGTGCCAGCAGAAAAGAGGACAGGGTGGGGGAGCAGTACTTC.

This clone was recorded only once. The chain couples TRBV4-1 to TRBJ2-3; the match to TRBD2 covers 9 bases. The CDR3 contains 15 residues. The ends lost 0 bases at V and 5 bases at J; junction bases unmatched: 3. Germline CDR1 is MGHRA and CDR2 is YSYEKL. The CDR3 bases are TGCGCCAGCAGCCAAGATAGCGGGAGTGGAGATACGCAGTATTTT. Translated: CASSQDSGSGDTQYF.

The V gene is TRBV11-2, the J gene TRBJ1-2; D is perhaps TRBD1 (6 bases). The CDR3 spans 14 residues. The germline CDR1 and CDR2 sequences are SGHAT and FQNNGV. Between the trimmed V and J ends, which lost 1 base and 4 bases, there was a span of 10 bases. This CDR3 is CASSLGPGAYGYTF. The CDR3 bases are TGTGCCAGCAGCTTAGGCCCAGGGGCCTATGGCTACACCTTC.

The chain is built from TRBV30 and TRBJ2-6; 11 bases are a match to TRBD1. CDR3 length: 19 amino acids. CDR1 is GTSNPN and CDR2 is SVGIG in the germline V gene (reference sequence). Trimming took 1 base from V and 0 from J; bases not matched to a gene: 8. The DNA for the CDR3 is TGTGCCTGGAGTGGTGGGACAGGGGGGATGGACTCTGGGGCCAACGTCCTGACTTTC. Translation gives CAWSGGTGGMDSGANVLTF.

This rearrangement joins TRBV4-2 to TRBJ2-1; perhaps TRBD2 as D (5 bases). The germline CDR1 and CDR2 sequences are LGHNA and YNFKEQ. This CDR3 has 15 residues. Trimming left V 4 bases short and J 2 bases short, with 12 bases between. The CDR3 DNA is TGTGCCAGCAGCCCCGAGCGGTTGACCTACAATGAGCAGTTCTTC. Protein sequence: CASSPERLTYNEQFF.

This clone was seen only once. The V and J genes are TRBV19 and TRBJ1-4; a weak D match, TRBD1 (5 bases). The germline V and J ends were trimmed by 7 bases and 7 bases, with 19 bases remaining between them. The length of the CDR3 is 15 residues. Germline CDR1 and CDR2: LNHDA and SQIVND (reference sequence). CDR3 protein: CASIPGGGRGEKLFF. CDR3 nucleotide sequence: TGTGCCAGTATCCCCGGCGGGGGAAGGGGTGAAAAACTGTTTTTT. The whole variable domain, remainder taken from reference TRBV19 and TRBJ1-4, is DGGITQSPKYLFRKEGQNVTLSCEQNLNHDAMYWYRQDPGQGLRLIYYSQIVNDFQKGDIAEGYSVSREKKESFPLTVTSAQKNPTAFYLCASIPGGGRGEKLFFGSGTQLSVL.

The rearrangement uses TRBV9 and TRBJ1-2; the D gene is possibly TRBD1 (6 bases). Germline V gene lookup returns CDR1 SGDLS and CDR2 YYNGEE. Trimming removed 4 bases at V and 4 bases at J, with 17 bases between. The CDR3 length is 15 residues. The DNA of the CDR3 is TGTGCCAGCAGCCCCCCGCCGACAGGCTTCTATGGCTACACCTTC. Its translation: CASSPPPTGFYGYTF.

The chain combines TRBV5-1 with TRBJ1-1, with D tentatively TRBD1 (6 bases). The CDR3 consists of 14 residues. CDR1 SGHRS and CDR2 YFSETQ come from the germline V gene. Trimming cost V 4 bases and J 4 bases, with 14 bases left between them. The CDR3 sequence: CASSGGGDRTEAFF. DNA of the CDR3: TGCGCCAGCAGCGGAGGGGGGGACCGCACTGAAGCTTTCTTT.

V usage is TRBV4-2 and J usage is TRBJ1-5; D may be TRBD1 (5 bases). The germline CDR1 and CDR2 sequences are LGHNA and YNFKEQ. There are 16 residues in the CDR3. V shed 2 bases and J shed 4 bases, with 15 bases lying between them. The CDR3 DNA reads TGTGCCAGCAGCCAAACTGCTGCCTCAGGGAATCAGCCCCAGCATTTT. Its translation is CASSQTAASGNQPQHF.

The V gene is TRBV2, the J gene TRBJ2-5, with 13 bases identical to TRBD2. Germline CDR1 SNHLY, CDR2 FYNNEI. The CDR3 totals 16 residues. V lost 6 bases, J lost 5 bases, and 9 bases stayed unmatched. CDR3 bases: TGTGCCAGCAGGGCCAGACTAGCGGGGGGTCGGGAGACCCAGTACTTC. Its translation: CASRARLAGGRETQYF.

This clone was detected only a few times. The rearrangement joins TRBV6-5 to TRBJ2-7, with 9 bases that match TRBD2. CDR1 is MNHEY, CDR2 SVGAGI, per germline. The ends lost 0 bases at V and 3 bases at J; junction bases unmatched: 3. The CDR3 is 15 amino acids. CDR3 residues: CASSYSASGNYEQYF. The CDR3 region has the DNA TGTGCCAGCAGTTACTCGGCTAGCGGGAACTACGAGCAGTACTTC.

This chain joins TRBV28 and TRBJ1-4, with D perhaps TRBD1 (5 bases). CDR3 size: 17 residues. V was trimmed by 1 base and J by 8 bases, leaving 20 bases between them. CDR1 is MDHEN and CDR2 is SYDVKM in the germline V gene. The CDR3 region has the DNA TGTGCCAGCAGTTTATCCCCGATAGGGGATCGTCGGGAAAAACTGTTTTTT. Its translation is CASSLSPIGDRREKLFF.

The chain is built from TRBV9 and TRBJ2-1; 14 bases are a match to TRBD2. CDR1 is SGDLS and CDR2 is YYNGEE in the germline V gene. V lost 3 bases and J lost 7; bases outside the gene matches: 12. The CDR3 sequence is 18 residues long. CDR3 bases: TGTGCCAGCAGCGCCGGGACTAGCGGGAGAAGGATAGGAAATGAGCAGTTCTTC. Protein product: CASSAGTSGRRIGNEQFF.

The genes are TRBV27 and TRBJ2-1, with 7 nucleotides matching TRBD2. This CDR3 has 14 amino acids. Looked up from germline, CDR1 is MNHEY and CDR2 is SMNVEV (reference sequence). Trimming removed 5 bases from V and 1 base from J; junction bases left unmatched: 2. The CDR3 reads CASSGGDSYNEQFF. As DNA, the CDR3 is TGTGCCAGCAGTGGGGGGGATTCCTACAATGAGCAGTTCTTC.